The present entry profiles one T cell receptor (beta chain) with its context. Its antigen remains unidentified. Using its own MiXCR run on the reads, TCRdb lists one record per CDR3 protein. The data contain fewer than 550,000 distinct CDR3 sequences, about 11% of them seen just once; the ten biggest clones take up about a tenth. Trimming pared 6 bases from V and 4 bases from J, leaving 19 bases between. The length of the CDR3 is 16 residues. Looked up from germline, CDR1 is SNHLY and CDR2 is FYNNEI. This sample stems from a study of T cell repertoires in cytomegalovirus infection. Background on the study: It was the public TCR beta signatures that indicated both CMV infection and matching HLA type. Study-wide results and caveats: The study found HLA-C-restricted CMV-specific TCR beta clonotypes dominating the ex vivo response. Of the TCR beta families, the public ones yielded a cumulative frequency that identified carriers of CMV plus the relevant HLA.

The sample was PBMCs. The rearrangement uses TRBV2 and TRBJ2-1, with D maybe TRBD1 (6 bases). The clonotype originates from a human donor in good health (CMV status not recorded). Some clones in this sample may be carry-over from other donors' samples. CDR3 loop: CASRPGRGSKYNEQFF. Written as DNA, the CDR3 is TGTGCCAGCAGGCCCGGCAGGGGATCGAAATACAATGAGCAGTTCTTC. Filled out from reference TRBV2 and TRBJ2-1, the complete variable domain reads EPEVTQTPSHQVTQMGQEVILRCVPISNHLYFYWYRQILGQKVEFLVSFYNNEISEKSEIFDDQFSVERPDGSNFTLKIRSTKLEDSAMYFCASRPGRGSKYNEQFFGPGTRLTVL.